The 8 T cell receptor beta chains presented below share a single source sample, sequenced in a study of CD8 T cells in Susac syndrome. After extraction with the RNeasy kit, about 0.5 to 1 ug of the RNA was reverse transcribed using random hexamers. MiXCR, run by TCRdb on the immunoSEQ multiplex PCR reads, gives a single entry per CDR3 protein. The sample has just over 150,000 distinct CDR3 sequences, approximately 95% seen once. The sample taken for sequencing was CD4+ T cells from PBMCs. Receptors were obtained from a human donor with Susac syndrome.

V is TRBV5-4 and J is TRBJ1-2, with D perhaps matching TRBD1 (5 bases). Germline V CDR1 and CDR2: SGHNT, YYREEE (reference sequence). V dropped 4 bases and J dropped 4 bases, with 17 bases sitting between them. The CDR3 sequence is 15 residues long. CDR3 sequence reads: CASSTPRDGSYGYTF. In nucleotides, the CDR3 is TGTGCCAGCAGCACACCGCGGGACGGCTCCTATGGCTACACCTTC.

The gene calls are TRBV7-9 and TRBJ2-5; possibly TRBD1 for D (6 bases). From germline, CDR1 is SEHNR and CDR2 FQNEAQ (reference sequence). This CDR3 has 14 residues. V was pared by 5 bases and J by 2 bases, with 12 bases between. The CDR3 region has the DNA TGTGCCAGCAGCCGAGGGGGTAGTCAAGAGACCCAGTACTTC. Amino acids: CASSRGGSQETQYF.

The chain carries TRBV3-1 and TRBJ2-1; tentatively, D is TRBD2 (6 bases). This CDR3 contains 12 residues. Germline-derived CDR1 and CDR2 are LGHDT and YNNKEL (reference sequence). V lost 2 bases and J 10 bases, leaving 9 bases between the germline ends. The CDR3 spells CASSQMTREQFF. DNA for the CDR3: TGTGCCAGCAGCCAAATGACTAGGGAGCAGTTCTTC.

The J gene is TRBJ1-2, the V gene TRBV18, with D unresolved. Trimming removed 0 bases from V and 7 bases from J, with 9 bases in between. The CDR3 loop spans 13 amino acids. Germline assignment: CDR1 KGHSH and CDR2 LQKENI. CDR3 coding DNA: TGTGCCAGCTCACCACCGGCTTGGGGTGGCTACACCTTC. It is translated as CASSPPAWGGYTF.

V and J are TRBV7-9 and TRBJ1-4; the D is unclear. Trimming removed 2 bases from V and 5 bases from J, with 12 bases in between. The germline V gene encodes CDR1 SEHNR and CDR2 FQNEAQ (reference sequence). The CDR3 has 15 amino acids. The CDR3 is CASSLSPARNEKLFF. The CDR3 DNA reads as TGTGCCAGCAGCTTATCCCCCGCGAGGAATGAAAAACTGTTTTTT.

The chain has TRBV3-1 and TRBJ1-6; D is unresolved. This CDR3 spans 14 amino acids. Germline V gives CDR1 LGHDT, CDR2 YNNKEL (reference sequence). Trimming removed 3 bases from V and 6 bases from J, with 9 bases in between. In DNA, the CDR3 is TGTGCCAGCAGCCATGGGCGAGCTAATTCACCCCTCCACTTT. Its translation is CASSHGRANSPLHF.

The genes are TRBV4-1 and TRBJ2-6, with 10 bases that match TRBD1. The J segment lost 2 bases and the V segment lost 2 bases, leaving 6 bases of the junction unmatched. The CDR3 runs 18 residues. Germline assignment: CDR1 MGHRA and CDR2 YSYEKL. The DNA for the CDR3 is TGCGCCAGCAGCCAACCTCGACAGGGGGCCCCTGGGGCCAACGTCCTGACTTTC. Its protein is CASSQPRQGAPGANVLTF.

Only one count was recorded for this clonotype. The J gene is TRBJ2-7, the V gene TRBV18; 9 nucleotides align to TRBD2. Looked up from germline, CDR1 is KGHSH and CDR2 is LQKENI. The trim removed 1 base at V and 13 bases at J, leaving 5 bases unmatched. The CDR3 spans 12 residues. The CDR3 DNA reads TGTGCCAGCTCACCACGTAGCGGGGGCTCTTACTTC. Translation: CASSPRSGGSYF.